The 30 T cell receptor beta chains below were found in one sample sequenced in a study of metastatic and nonmetastatic thyroid tumors. Patients were all untreated before their thyroid surgery. With MiXCR, TCRdb reprocessed the PCR reads. Here the sample spans about 16,000 clones, 10% to 15% being singletons. The specimen sequenced was blood. The source is a female donor with papillary thyroid cancer or a benign thyroid nodule (not recorded which). Some clones in this sample may be carry-over from other donors' samples.

This clone has only one observation. The chain links TRBV11-3 to TRBJ2-1; D ambiguous. V gave up 4 bases and J gave up 12 bases, with 19 bases separating them. This CDR3 spans 14 amino acids. Germline V CDR1 and CDR2: SGHNT, YENEEA. CDR3 sequence: CASSYSWSIGLQFF. The CDR3 nucleotides read TGTGCCAGCAGCTATTCATGGTCCATTGGGTTGCAGTTCTTC.

In this sample, this clone turned up a few times. V gene TRBV6-1 combines with J gene TRBJ2-5, with D maybe TRBD1 (5 bases). The CDR3 runs to 15 residues. Germline CDR1 MNHNS, CDR2 SASEGT. Trimming took 0 bases from V and 5 from J, leaving 13 bases between them. The CDR3 region is CASSEARGPGETQYF. The CDR3 region has the DNA TGTGCCAGCAGTGAAGCAAGGGGCCCCGGGGAGACCCAGTACTTC.

This chain links TRBV12-3 or TRBV12-4 with TRBJ2-3; no definite D call. The CDR3 runs 14 residues. The V end was cut by 3 bases, the J end by 6 bases, with 13 bases between. CDR3 DNA: TGTGCCAGCAGTTTCGTTTGGTCTGCGGATACGCAGTATTTT. The encoded protein is CASSFVWSADTQYF.

At least ten counts were recorded for this clone. The chain recombines TRBV29-1 with TRBJ1-2; perhaps TRBD1 as D (5 bases). The CDR3 contains 11 residues. Germline V gene lookup returns CDR1 SQVTM and CDR2 ANQGSEA. V lost 3 bases to trimming and J lost 11 bases, with 13 bases between them. For the CDR3, the DNA is TGCAGCGTTGAGGGGACTTGGGGGTACACCTTC. Its translation is CSVEGTWGYTF.

The sample holds many counts of this clone. The genes are TRBV7-2 and TRBJ1-1; D perhaps matches TRBD1 (5 bases). V gave up 3 bases and J gave up 1 base, with 12 bases separating them. CDR1 and CDR2 (germline): SGHTA, FQGNSA. This CDR3 is built from 15 residues. The DNA of the CDR3 is TGTGCCAGCAGCTTGAGAATCGGGGGGAACACTGAAGCTTTCTTT. Amino acids: CASSLRIGGNTEAFF.

This clone was seen ten or more times. The rearrangement joins TRBV30 to TRBJ1-1; no clear D gene. This CDR3 comprises 11 residues. Germline V gives CDR1 GTSNPN, CDR2 SVGIG (reference sequence). Trimming removed 1 base at V and 5 bases at J, with 5 bases between. CDR3 amino acids: CAWSGTTEAFF. CDR3 DNA: TGTGCCTGGAGTGGGACTACTGAAGCTTTCTTT.

This clone has only a few counts. The J gene is TRBJ2-7, the V gene TRBV19; D gene unclear. Germline assignment: CDR1 LNHDA and CDR2 SQIVND (reference sequence). The CDR3 sequence is 13 residues long. V lost 3 bases and J lost 6, with 12 bases in between. In DNA, the CDR3 is TGTGCCAGTAGTATTCGTTCGTCAAGCGAGCAGTACTTC. Translated, it gives CASSIRSSSEQYF. The full variable domain, in which reference TRBV19 and TRBJ2-7 provide the parts outside the CDR3, is DGGITQSPKYLFRKEGQNVTLSCEQNLNHDAMYWYRQDPGQGLRLIYYSQIVNDFQKGDIAEGYSVSREKKESFPLTVTSAQKNPTAFYLCASSIRSSSEQYFGPGTRLTVT.

For this clone: Without the conserved terminal phenylalanine or tryptophan, this CDR3 likely stems from a read error. The V call is TRBV6-1, the J call TRBJ1-1; the D is unclear. Deletions cut 4 bases from V and 1 base from J, with 7 bases between. The CDR3 extends over 13 amino acids. Germline loops: CDR1 MNHNS, CDR2 SASEGT. CDR3 loop: CASSVGENTEAFS. CDR3 nucleotides: TGTGCCAGCAGTGTGGGTGAGAACACTGAAGCTTTCTCT.

This clone was observed many times. The V call is TRBV9, the J call TRBJ1-6; perhaps TRBD1 as D (6 bases). The germline V gene has CDR1 SGDLS and CDR2 YYNGEE. This CDR3 spans 16 amino acids. The V end was cut by 3 bases, the J end by 7 bases, with 17 bases between. The chain's CDR3 is CASSADGGLGNSPLHF. CDR3 bases: TGTGCCAGCAGCGCCGATGGGGGGCTCGGAAATTCACCCCTCCACTTT. Variable domain in full (rest from reference TRBV9 and TRBJ1-6): DSGVTQTPKHLITATGQRVTLRCSPRSGDLSVYWYQQSLDQGLQFLIQYYNGEERAKGNILERFSAQQFPDLHSELNLSSLELGDSALYFCASSADGGLGNSPLHFGNGTRLTVT.

The chain is built from TRBV19 and TRBJ1-2; 7 nucleotides line up with TRBD1. The germline V gene encodes CDR1 LNHDA and CDR2 SQIVND (reference sequence). The J segment lost 6 bases and the V segment lost 7 bases, leaving 8 bases of the junction unmatched. This CDR3 region has 13 residues. The CDR3 bases are TGTGCCAGTACCCCTCCTGACAGGGATGGCTACACCTTC. It is translated as CASTPPDRDGYTF.

This clone is labeled medium-sized. The genes are TRBV6-1 and TRBJ2-7, with TRBD1 identical over 8 bases. V lost 2 bases to trimming and J lost 4 bases; unmatched junction nucleotides: 10. Germline values: CDR1 MNHNS, CDR2 SASEGT. The CDR3 contains 16 residues. The CDR3: CASSERDRIPYYEQYF. CDR3 DNA sequence: TGTGCCAGCAGTGAACGGGACAGGATACCCTATTACGAGCAGTACTTC.

This clone has ten or more counts. The chain joins TRBV19 to TRBJ1-6; tentatively, D is TRBD1 (5 bases). Germline CDR1 reads LNHDA; CDR2 reads SQIVND (reference sequence). The CDR3 is made up of 14 amino acids. V was shortened by 9 bases and J by 0 bases, with 9 bases between the two germline ends. CDR3 sequence: CASEGSSYNSPLHF. The DNA for the CDR3 is TGTGCCAGCGAGGGGAGCTCCTATAATTCACCCCTCCACTTT.

Many counts were recorded for this clone. The chain couples TRBV7-3 to TRBJ2-2; 13 nucleotides align to TRBD2. J was trimmed by 6 bases and V by 5 bases; bases with no gene match: 9. CDR1 and CDR2 (germline): SGHTA, FQGTGA. The CDR3 is 17 residues long. CDR3: CASSPPGLAGSAGELFF. The CDR3 bases are TGTGCCAGCAGCCCCCCGGGACTAGCGGGATCGGCCGGGGAGCTGTTTTTT. The entire variable domain, with the rest obtained from reference TRBV7-3 and TRBJ2-2, is as follows: GAGVSQTPSNKVTEKGKYVELRCDPISGHTALYWYRQSLGQGPEFLIYFQGTGAADDSGLPNDRFFAVRPEGSVSTLKIQRTERGDSAVYLCASSPPGLAGSAGELFFGEGSRLTVL.

Ten or more counts support this clone. The chain carries TRBV7-8 and TRBJ2-1; TRBD2 agrees at 11 bases. The CDR3 covers 15 residues. From germline, CDR1 is SGHVS and CDR2 FQNEAQ. V dropped 0 bases and J dropped 6; count of bases not matched to a gene: 1. The CDR3 loop reads CASSLASGGVNEQFF. CDR3 DNA: TGTGCCAGCAGCTTAGCTAGCGGGGGGGTCAATGAGCAGTTCTTC.

This clone was detected many times. This chain connects TRBV14 to TRBJ1-6; 9 nucleotides agree with TRBD1. After removal of 5 bases from V and 9 bases from J, the junction contained 11 bases not matched to a gene. Per germline, CDR1 SGHDN and CDR2 FVKESK. CDR3 size: 16 residues. The CDR3, as DNA: TGTGCCAGCAGCTTGCGACCGGGACAGGGACTTTCACCCCTCCACTTT. Protein product: CASSLRPGQGLSPLHF.

In this sample, this clone is medium-sized. The rearrangement uses TRBV6-2 or TRBV6-3 and TRBJ2-7, with 8 bases aligning to TRBD1. Trimming cost V 6 bases and J 3 bases; bases outside gene matches: 10. The germline CDR1 and CDR2 sequences are MNHEY and SVGEGT. CDR3 size: 15 residues. The CDR3 DNA is TGTGCCAGCAGCTTCTACCGGGACAGGCTCTACGAGCAGTACTTC. Its protein is CASSFYRDRLYEQYF.

Turning to this clone: Since a much larger clone is just one base distant, this may be a read error. The V gene is TRBV20-1, the J gene TRBJ2-1; D is perhaps TRBD2 (6 bases). This CDR3 region has 15 residues. CDR1 is DFQATT, CDR2 SNEGSKA, per germline (reference sequence). V was clipped by 0 bases and J by 1 base, with 10 bases between them. Here the CDR3 reads CSARDILASYNEQFF. The DNA of the CDR3 is TGCAGTGCTAGAGATATTCTAGCGTCCTACAATGAGCAGTTCTTC.

By sample share, this clone is medium-sized. This specimen includes other DNA sequences encoding the same CDR3. This chain uses TRBV19 with TRBJ2-2, with 9 bases lining up with TRBD2. The CDR3 contains 14 residues. Germline CDR1 reads LNHDA; CDR2 reads SQIVND (reference sequence). V shed 6 bases and J 2 bases; nucleotides not matched to a gene: 1. The CDR3 nucleotides read TGTGCCAGTAGGACTAGCGGAAACACCGGGGAGCTGTTTTTT. Encoded protein: CASRTSGNTGELFF.

This clone has at least ten counts. The chain carries TRBV30 and TRBJ1-4; D not certain. Germline lookup yields CDR1 GTSNPN and CDR2 SVGIG (reference sequence). Between the trimmed V and J ends, which lost 0 bases and 4 bases, there was a span of 6 bases. This CDR3 spans 13 amino acids. Here the CDR3 DNA reads TGTGCCTGGAGTGTACCTAGTAATGAAAAACTGTTTTTT. Its translation is CAWSVPSNEKLFF. The variable domain in full, completed from reference TRBV30 and TRBJ1-4, reads SQTIHQWPATLVQPVGSPLSLECTVEGTSNPNLYWYRQAAGRGLQLLFYSVGIGQISSEVPQNLSASRPQDRQFILSSKKLLLSDSGFYLCAWSVPSNEKLFFGSGTQLSVL.

As for this clone: Mismatch with germline at one junction end may stem from a read error. The chain combines TRBV11-2 with TRBJ1-5; D possibly corresponds to TRBD1 (6 bases). The CDR3 has 14 amino acids. Germline CDR1 and CDR2: SGHAT and FQNNGV. The CDR3 is CASSKTGIHQPRHF. The CDR3 region has the DNA TGTGCCAGCAGCAAAACAGGGATACATCAGCCCCGGCATTTT.

This clone occurred many times. This rearrangement joins TRBV27 to TRBJ1-5; TRBD1 agrees at 8 bases. CDR1 and CDR2 (germline): MNHEY, SMNVEV (reference sequence). V dropped 6 bases and J dropped 7; count of bases not matched to a gene: 5. CDR3 length: 13 amino acids. The CDR3 protein is CASRRQGTQPQHF. In nucleotides, the CDR3 is TGTGCCAGCAGGAGACAGGGGACCCAGCCCCAGCATTTT.

This clone was counted a few times. This chain links TRBV19 with TRBJ2-5, with 7 bases fitting TRBD2. The end of the DNA is better explained by TRBJ2-1, so the J call may be wrong. Germline values: CDR1 LNHDA, CDR2 SQIVND (reference sequence). There are 15 residues in the CDR3. The CDR3 spells CASSPRGGWASEQFF. In nucleotides, the CDR3 is TGTGCCAGTAGTCCACGCGGGGGTTGGGCCTCCGAGCAGTTCTTC.

This clone was found many times. This rearrangement joins TRBV20-1 to TRBJ2-5, with 8 bases matching TRBD2. Losses at the gene ends were 8 bases for V and 1 base for J; bases not matched to a gene: 3. The germline V gene encodes CDR1 DFQATT and CDR2 SNEGSKA (reference sequence). The CDR3 length is 12 residues. The CDR3 region is CSRRGAQETQYF. The DNA of the CDR3 is TGCAGTCGGCGGGGGGCCCAAGAGACCCAGTACTTC.

As to this clone: No conserved phenylalanine or tryptophan ends this CDR3, so it is likely a read error. The gene calls are TRBV5-1 and TRBJ1-2; D not certain. Germline CDR1 reads SGHRS; CDR2 reads YFSETQ. The length of the CDR3 is 12 residues. The V gene lost 0 bases and the J gene lost 9 bases, with 9 bases spanning the gap. The CDR3 nucleotides read TGCGCCAGCAGCTTGGACGGGAAGTGCTACACCCTC. Translating it yields CASSLDGKCYTL.

There are many counts of this clone. The genes are TRBV4-2 and TRBJ1-1; D is perhaps TRBD1 (6 bases). The germline CDR1 and CDR2 sequences are LGHNA and YNFKEQ. The CDR3 loop spans 18 amino acids. The V end was cut by 0 bases, the J end by 1 base, with 18 bases between. The CDR3 here is CASSQEPAGLGGNTEAFF. Written as DNA, the CDR3 is TGTGCCAGCAGCCAAGAGCCTGCGGGTCTAGGGGGGAACACTGAAGCTTTCTTT.

This clone was counted many times. V is TRBV25-1 and J is TRBJ2-7; D unresolved. Trimming cost V 4 bases and J 1 base, with 5 bases left between them. CDR1 and CDR2 (germline): MGHDK, SYGVNS. The CDR3 covers 12 residues. The CDR3 DNA sequence: TGTGCCAGCAGTGCCCTGTCCTACGAGCAGTACTTC. Residues: CASSALSYEQYF.

This clone is classed as medium-sized. The chain couples TRBV6-1 to TRBJ2-1; D is ambiguous. The CDR3 is 15 residues long. The germline V gene has CDR1 MNHNS and CDR2 SASEGT. Trimming removed 6 bases from V and 4 bases from J, with 16 bases in between. DNA for the CDR3: TGTGCCAGCAGCGTATCCGGGCCCCTTTACAATGAGCAGTTCTTC. Amino acids: CASSVSGPLYNEQFF.

This clone appeared many times. V gene TRBV12-5 combines with J gene TRBJ2-5; tentatively, D is TRBD2 (6 bases). Germline V gene sequence: CDR1 LGHNT, CDR2 FRNRAP. Trimming took off 3 bases at V and 0 bases at J, with 17 bases between the two ends. The CDR3 runs to 17 residues. The CDR3 region has the DNA TGTGCTAGTGGTTTTTCAGCGGGCAGCTATTACCAAGAGACCCAGTACTTC. It specifies CASGFSAGSYYQETQYF.

This clone was recorded many times. The CDR3 reads CASSLNWDTQYF. In DNA form, the CDR3 reads TGCGCCAGCAGCTTGAATTGGGATACGCAGTATTTT. The chain uses TRBV5-1 and TRBJ2-3; D remains ambiguous. Between the trimmed V and J ends, which lost 1 base and 6 bases, there was a span of 6 bases. Looked up from germline, CDR1 is SGHRS and CDR2 is YFSETQ. This CDR3 is 12 amino acids long.

This clone is labeled medium-sized. The J gene is TRBJ2-7, the V gene TRBV6-5, with D possibly being TRBD1 (6 bases). The CDR3 extends over 16 amino acids. Germline CDR1 and CDR2: MNHEY and SVGAGI. V lost 0 bases, J lost 3 bases, and 15 bases lay in between. The CDR3 region is CASSYSPIRGGYEQYF. The CDR3 DNA sequence: TGTGCCAGCAGTTACTCTCCTATTCGAGGGGGCTACGAGCAGTACTTC.